This entry lists 24 T cell receptor beta chains sequenced from one sample in a study of blood T cell repertoires in COVID-19. Assay: immunoSEQ multiplex PCR; the TCRdb copy retains only in-frame clones and omits some. Among around 620,000 clones, about nine tenths were seen once, and the ten largest hold over 0.2%. Sequencing was performed on peripheral blood. The receptors here all came from a young woman with acute or convalescent COVID-19.

The chain recombines TRBV11-2 with TRBJ1-2, with TRBD1 identical over 7 bases. Trimming cost V 2 bases and J 8 bases; bases outside gene matches: 11. CDR3 size: 15 residues. The germline V gene encodes CDR1 SGHAT and CDR2 FQNNGV. The CDR3 DNA follows: TGTGCCAGCAGCTTAAGCCGGGACAGAGGAAAGGGCTACACCTTC. This encodes CASSLSRDRGKGYTF.

This clone was counted between two and nine times. The V gene is TRBV11-2, the J gene TRBJ2-7; 8 bases line up with TRBD2. Per the germline V gene, CDR1 is SGHAT and CDR2 is FQNNGV. J gave up 0 bases and V 4 bases, and 8 bases lay outside the gene matches. There are 16 residues in the CDR3. CDR3 DNA sequence: TGTGCCAGCAGCTCCACGGGGGGGGCCCCCTCCTACGAGCAGTACTTC. It specifies CASSSTGGAPSYEQYF.

About this clone: The sample carries other DNA sequences with the same CDR3. J is TRBJ2-3 and V is TRBV5-1; 15 bases align to TRBD2. Germline V gene data show CDR1 as SGHRS and CDR2 as YFSETQ. The CDR3 loop spans 16 amino acids. V was pared by 7 bases and J by 0 bases, with 3 bases of the junction left unmatched. CDR3 region: CASSGLAGGSTDTQYF. CDR3 nucleotides: TGCGCCAGCTCGGGACTAGCGGGGGGAAGCACAGATACGCAGTATTTT.

The chain joins TRBV7-6 to TRBJ1-1; no firm D call. V lost 2 bases and J 5 bases, leaving 9 bases between the germline ends. CDR3 length equals 13 residues. Per the germline V gene, CDR1 is SGHVS and CDR2 is FNYEAQ. As DNA, the CDR3 is TGTGCCAGCAGCTTACTTGGCGGAACTGAAGCTTTCTTT. Its protein is CASSLLGGTEAFF.

The chain recombines TRBV9 with TRBJ1-4; 7 bases are shared with TRBD1. The CDR3 totals 14 residues. V dropped 4 bases and J dropped 6; count of bases not matched to a gene: 6. The germline V gene encodes CDR1 SGDLS and CDR2 YYNGEE. The CDR3 loop is CASSRQGGDEKLFF. CDR3 in DNA: TGTGCCAGCAGCAGACAGGGCGGGGATGAAAAACTGTTTTTT.

The chain joins TRBV7-9 to TRBJ1-5; TRBD1 is a possible D gene (5 bases). This CDR3 comprises 15 residues. V gave up 7 bases and J gave up 3 bases, with 16 bases separating them. From germline, CDR1 is SEHNR and CDR2 FQNEAQ (reference sequence). CDR3 loop: CASTFDGGINQPQHF. CDR3 DNA: TGTGCCAGCACCTTTGATGGGGGGATCAATCAGCCCCAGCATTTT.

The chain links TRBV6-2 or TRBV6-3 to TRBJ1-6; perhaps TRBD1 as D (5 bases). This CDR3 has 13 amino acids. CDR1 MNHEY and CDR2 SVGEGT come from the germline V gene. The ends were cut back, 4 bases at V and 14 bases at J, with 15 bases in the middle. The CDR3 sequence is CASSFPGVMALHF. The CDR3 DNA is TGTGCCAGCAGTTTCCCGGGGGTCATGGCCCTCCACTTT.

The rearrangement links TRBV15 to TRBJ2-2, with 7 bases that match TRBD1. The CDR3 has 16 residues. Germline CDR1 and CDR2: LNHNV and YYDKDF (reference sequence). The J segment lost 3 bases and the V segment lost 1 base, leaving 5 bases of the junction unmatched. CDR3 region: CATSRGMTGHTGELFF. For the CDR3, the DNA is TGTGCCACCAGCAGAGGCATGACAGGGCACACCGGGGAGCTGTTTTTT. The full variable domain, with the rest looked up from reference TRBV15 and TRBJ2-2, is DAMVIQNPRYQVTQFGKPVTLSCSQTLNHNVMYWYQQKSSQAPKLLFHYYDKDFNNEADTPDNFQSRRPNTSFCFLDIRSPGLGDTAMYLCATSRGMTGHTGELFFGEGSRLTVL.

This chain joins TRBV13 and TRBJ2-7; 10 nucleotides match TRBD2. Trimming at V came to 9 bases and at J to 7 bases, leaving 9 bases not matched to a gene. Germline CDR1 PRHDT, CDR2 FYEKMQ (reference sequence). The CDR3 totals 13 residues. The CDR3 sequence: CASNSGGQREQYF. For the CDR3, the DNA is TGTGCCAGTAATAGCGGGGGGCAACGGGAGCAGTACTTC.

This clone has only one observation. The chain links TRBV24-1 to TRBJ1-2, with TRBD1 matching over 8 bases. J gave up 7 bases and V 7 bases, and 7 bases lay outside the gene matches. CDR3 length: 13 amino acids. From germline, CDR1 is KGHDR and CDR2 SFDVKD. CDR3 amino acids: CATSGQGGSGYTF. For the CDR3, the DNA is TGTGCCACCAGCGGACAGGGAGGTTCTGGCTACACCTTC.

The V gene is TRBV9, the J gene TRBJ2-1; D is possibly TRBD2 (6 bases). Germline lookup yields CDR1 SGDLS and CDR2 YYNGEE. This CDR3 is 15 amino acids long. V was pared by 0 bases and J by 5 bases, with 12 bases between. CDR3 sequence: CASSVDPGGNNEQFF. DNA of the CDR3: TGTGCCAGCAGCGTAGATCCGGGCGGGAACAATGAGCAGTTCTTC. The variable domain in full, completed from reference TRBV9 and TRBJ2-1, reads DSGVTQTPKHLITATGQRVTLRCSPRSGDLSVYWYQQSLDQGLQFLIQYYNGEERAKGNILERFSAQQFPDLHSELNLSSLELGDSALYFCASSVDPGGNNEQFFGPGTRLTVL.

In its sample, this clone was seen once. J is TRBJ1-2 and V is TRBV25-1, with TRBD1 matching 10 bases. CDR1 MGHDK and CDR2 SYGVNS come from the germline V gene. The V and J ends lost 7 bases and 8 bases, in that order; junction bases with no gene match: 13. The CDR3 consists of 15 residues. CDR3 in amino acids: CASTGIDRGRYGYTF. Here the CDR3 DNA reads TGTGCCAGCACTGGGATCGACAGGGGGCGTTACGGCTACACCTTC.

This clone has just a few counts. The V call is TRBV18, the J call TRBJ2-2; the D is unclear. This CDR3 is 16 amino acids long. Between the trimmed V and J ends, which lost 3 bases and 4 bases, there was a span of 15 bases. Per germline, CDR1 KGHSH and CDR2 LQKENI. CDR3 coding DNA: TGTGCCAGCTCACCCCCGGCTGGCGGCCGCACCGGGGAGCTGTTTTTT. Translating it yields CASSPPAGGRTGELFF.

DNA for the CDR3: TGTGCCAGTAGTATAGGCCCGGGTATCTACACGACCTATGGCTACACCTTC. This translates into CASSIGPGIYTTYGYTF. The chain is built from TRBV19 and TRBJ1-2; D unclear. Trimming took off 1 base at V and 4 bases at J, with 19 bases between the two ends. CDR3 size: 17 residues. Germline V gene sequence: CDR1 LNHDA, CDR2 SQIVND (reference sequence).

The chain is built from TRBV19 and TRBJ2-3; 10 bases align to TRBD1. V trimming: 3 bases; J trimming: 4 bases; junction bases outside the gene matches: 4. The CDR3 loop spans 15 amino acids. From germline, CDR1 is LNHDA and CDR2 SQIVND (reference sequence). CDR3 region: CASSIRGQGADTQYF. For the CDR3, the DNA is TGTGCCAGTAGTATTCGAGGACAGGGGGCAGATACGCAGTATTTT.

The chain combines TRBV10-3 with TRBJ1-6; TRBD1 matches 7 bases. Germline CDR1 and CDR2: ENHRY and SYGVKD. Unmatched junction bases numbered 6, after V lost 11 bases and J lost 5 bases. The CDR3 has 13 residues. CDR3 coding DNA: TGTGCCGGGTCACAGGGGAATAATTCACCCCTCCACTTT. This codes for CAGSQGNNSPLHF.

V usage is TRBV9 and J usage is TRBJ2-6; 11 nucleotides match TRBD1. V shed 3 bases, J shed 2 bases, and the junction held 7 bases outside the gene matches. The germline gives CDR1 SGDLS, CDR2 YYNGEE. The CDR3 contains 18 residues. The CDR3 sequence: CASSAPGQGGAGANVLTF. As DNA, the CDR3 is TGTGCCAGCAGCGCCCCGGGACAGGGGGGCGCTGGGGCCAACGTCCTGACTTTC.

The rearrangement links TRBV27 to TRBJ1-2; 8 bases are shared with TRBD1. After removal of 3 bases from V and 7 bases from J, the junction contained 22 bases not matched to a gene. Per germline, CDR1 MNHEY and CDR2 SMNVEV (reference sequence). This CDR3 region has 19 residues. The DNA of the CDR3 is TGTGCCAGCAGTTTCAACCCTCAGGGGGCCACTATCTTTGCACTTGGCTACACCTTC. This sequence encodes CASSFNPQGATIFALGYTF.

This chain links TRBV29-1 with TRBJ1-2; weak D call: TRBD1 (6 bases). Germline lookup yields CDR1 SQVTM and CDR2 ANQGSEA. The ends were cut back, 6 bases at V and 5 bases at J, with 16 bases in the middle. The CDR3 covers 13 residues. CDR3 in amino acids: CSVQAGAGYGYTF. CDR3 nucleotide sequence: TGCAGCGTCCAAGCGGGGGCCGGGTATGGCTACACCTTC. Full variable domain (outside the CDR3, taken from reference TRBV29-1 and TRBJ1-2): SAVISQKPSRDICQRGTSLTIQCQVDSQVTMMFWYRQQPGQSLTLIATANQGSEATYESGFVIDKFPISRPNLTFSTLTVSNMSPEDSSIYLCSVQAGAGYGYTFGSGTRLTVV.

This clone was observed a single time. The V and J genes are TRBV3-1 (or the pseudogene TRBV3-2) and TRBJ2-4, with D possibly matching TRBD2 (7 bases). The CDR3 spans 17 residues. Per the germline V gene, CDR1 is LGHDT and CDR2 is YNNKEL (reference sequence). The V and J ends lost 1 base and 2 bases respectively, with 15 bases between them. The CDR3 DNA reads as TGTGCCAGCAGCCAAGTCGTCGGGGGGACAACCAAAAACATTCAGTACTTC. Protein sequence: CASSQVVGGTTKNIQYF.

This chain uses TRBV3-1 (or the pseudogene TRBV3-2) with TRBJ1-2; D perhaps matches TRBD1 (5 bases). The ends were cut back, 1 base at V and 1 base at J, with 10 bases in the middle. Germline V lookup: CDR1 LGHDT, CDR2 YNNKEL (reference sequence). There are 15 residues in the CDR3. This CDR3 reads CASSQGGENNYGYTF. In DNA form, the CDR3 reads TGTGCCAGCAGCCAAGGGGGGGAGAATAACTATGGCTACACCTTC.

This clone was detected only once. The DNA for the CDR3 is TGTGCCAGCAGTTACTCAGTGTGGGGCGGGAACACTGAAGCTTTCTTT. It specifies CASSYSVWGGNTEAFF. The chain recombines TRBV6-5 with TRBJ1-1, with D maybe TRBD1 (5 bases). Germline V CDR1 and CDR2: MNHEY, SVGAGI. There are 16 residues in the CDR3. Trimming removed 0 bases from V and 1 base from J, with 12 bases in between.

The chain employs TRBV4-2 and TRBJ2-3; 8 nucleotides agree with TRBD2. Germline lookup yields CDR1 LGHNA and CDR2 YNFKEQ. After removal of 0 bases from V and 2 bases from J, the junction contained 10 bases not matched to a gene. This CDR3 comprises 18 residues. The CDR3 sequence is CASSQDLSGGVPTDTQYF. The CDR3 DNA reads as TGTGCCAGCAGCCAAGACTTGTCGGGGGGGGTCCCCACAGATACGCAGTATTTT.

The chain has TRBV30 and TRBJ2-6; D might be TRBD2 (6 bases). From germline, CDR1 is GTSNPN and CDR2 SVGIG (reference sequence). V was clipped by 0 bases and J by 0 bases, with 9 bases between them. CDR3 length: 16 amino acids. CDR3 DNA sequence: TGTGCCTGGAGTGTAGCGGGCCTCTCTGGGGCCAACGTCCTGACTTTC. It specifies CAWSVAGLSGANVLTF. Supplemented by reference TRBV30 and TRBJ2-6, the full variable domain reads SQTIHQWPATLVQPVGSPLSLECTVEGTSNPNLYWYRQAAGRGLQLLFYSVGIGQISSEVPQNLSASRPQDRQFILSSKKLLLSDSGFYLCAWSVAGLSGANVLTFGAGSRLTVL.